The 4 T cell receptor beta chains below come from one sample, sequenced in a study of early T cells in non-severe SARS-CoV-2 infection. TCRdb re-analysed the 5' RACE reads in MiXCR, keeping a single row per CDR3 protein. Among around 89,000 distinct CDR3 sequences listed, 14% to 15% were seen once. Sequencing was performed on whole blood. The receptor set was obtained from an adult who was a healthcare worker with PCR-confirmed SARS-CoV-2 infection or an uninfected control (not recorded which).

This clonotype occurred a few times. The CDR3 DNA reads as TGCGCCAGCAGCGTTGGGAGGACCGGGGAGCTGTTTTTT. This codes for CASSVGRTGELFF. V gene TRBV5-1 combines with J gene TRBJ2-2, with D possibly TRBD2 on 6 matching bases. V lost 4 bases and J 5 bases, leaving 9 bases between the germline ends. Germline loops: CDR1 SGHRS, CDR2 YFSETQ. The CDR3 is made up of 13 amino acids.

This rearrangement joins TRBV2 to TRBJ2-1, with D perhaps matching TRBD2 (6 bases). The CDR3 length is 15 residues. CDR1 is SNHLY, CDR2 FYNNEI, per germline. V shed 7 bases and J shed 5 bases, with 18 bases lying between them. The CDR3 DNA is TGTGCCAGCATCCGGGTCGGGGGTGCCCACAATGAGCAGTTCTTC. Translating it yields CASIRVGGAHNEQFF.

This chain connects TRBV6-1 to TRBJ1-2; no clear D. This CDR3 spans 16 amino acids. Trimming stripped 2 bases from V and 0 bases from J, with 13 bases between. In germline, CDR1 is MNHNS, CDR2 SASEGT. Here the CDR3 DNA reads TGTGCCAGCAGTGAAAATTGGTCCGTTCCTAACTATGGCTACACCTTC. Translation gives CASSENWSVPNYGYTF.

V gene TRBV7-3 combines with J gene TRBJ2-1; TRBD2 matches 12 bases. With V trimmed by 5 bases and J by 4 bases, 9 bases remained unmatched. This CDR3 has 17 residues. CDR1 SGHTA and CDR2 FQGTGA come from the germline V gene. The CDR3 here is CASSPQRLAGVYNEQFF. The CDR3 DNA is TGTGCCAGCAGCCCGCAAAGACTAGCGGGGGTGTACAATGAGCAGTTCTTC.